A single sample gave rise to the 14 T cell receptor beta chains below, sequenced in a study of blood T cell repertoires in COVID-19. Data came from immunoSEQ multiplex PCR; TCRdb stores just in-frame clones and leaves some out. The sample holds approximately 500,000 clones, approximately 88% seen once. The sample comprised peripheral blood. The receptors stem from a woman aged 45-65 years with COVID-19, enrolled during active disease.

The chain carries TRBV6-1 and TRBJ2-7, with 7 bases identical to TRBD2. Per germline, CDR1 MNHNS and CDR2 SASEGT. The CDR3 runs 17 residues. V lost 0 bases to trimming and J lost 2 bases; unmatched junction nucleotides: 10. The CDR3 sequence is CASSEALGKRGAYEQYF. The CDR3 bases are TGTGCCAGCAGTGAAGCGCTAGGAAAACGGGGGGCCTACGAGCAGTACTTC.

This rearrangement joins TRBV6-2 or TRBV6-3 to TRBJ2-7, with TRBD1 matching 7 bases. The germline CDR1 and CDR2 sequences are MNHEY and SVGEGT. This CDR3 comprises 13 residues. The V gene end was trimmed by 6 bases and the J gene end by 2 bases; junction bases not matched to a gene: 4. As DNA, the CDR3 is TGTGCCAGCAGCCGTGGACAGGCCTACGAGCAGTACTTC. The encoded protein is CASSRGQAYEQYF.

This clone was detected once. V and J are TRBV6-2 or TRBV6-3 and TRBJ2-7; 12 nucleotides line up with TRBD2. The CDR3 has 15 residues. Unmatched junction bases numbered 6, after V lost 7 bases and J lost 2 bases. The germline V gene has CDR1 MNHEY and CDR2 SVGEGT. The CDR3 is CASNPASGGAYEQYF. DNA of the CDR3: TGTGCCAGCAACCCGGCTAGCGGGGGGGCCTACGAGCAGTACTTC.

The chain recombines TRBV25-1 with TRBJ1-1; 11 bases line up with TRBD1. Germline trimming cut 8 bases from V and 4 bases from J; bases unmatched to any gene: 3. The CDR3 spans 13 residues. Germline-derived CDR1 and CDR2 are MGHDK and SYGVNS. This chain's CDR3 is CASLGTGGTEAFF. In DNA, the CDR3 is TGTGCCAGCCTTGGGACAGGGGGCACTGAAGCTTTCTTT.

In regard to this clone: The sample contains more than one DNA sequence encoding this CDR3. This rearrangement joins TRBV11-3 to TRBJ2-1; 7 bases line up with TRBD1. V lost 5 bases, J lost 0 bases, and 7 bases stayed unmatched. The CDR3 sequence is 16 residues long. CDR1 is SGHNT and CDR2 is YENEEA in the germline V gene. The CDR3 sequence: CASSLEAGGSYNEQFF. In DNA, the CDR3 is TGTGCCAGCAGCCTGGAGGCAGGGGGCTCCTACAATGAGCAGTTCTTC.

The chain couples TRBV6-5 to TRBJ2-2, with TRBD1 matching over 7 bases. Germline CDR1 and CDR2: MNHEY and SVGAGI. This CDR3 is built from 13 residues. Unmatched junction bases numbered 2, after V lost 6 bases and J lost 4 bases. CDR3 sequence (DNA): TGTGCCAGCAGAACAGGGGTCACCGGGGAGCTGTTTTTT. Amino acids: CASRTGVTGELFF.

The CDR3 is CASKQGEAFF. The CDR3 region has the DNA TGTGCCAGTAAACAGGGAGAAGCTTTCTTT. J is TRBJ1-1 and V is TRBV19, with TRBD1 as a possible D gene (6 bases). The ends were cut back, 7 bases at V and 8 bases at J, with 8 bases in the middle. This CDR3 region has 10 residues. Germline CDR1 LNHDA, CDR2 SQIVND (reference sequence).

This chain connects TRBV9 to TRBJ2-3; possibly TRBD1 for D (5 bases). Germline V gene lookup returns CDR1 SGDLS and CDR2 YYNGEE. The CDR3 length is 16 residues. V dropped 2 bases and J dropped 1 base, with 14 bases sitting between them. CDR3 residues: CASSVGQGYGTDTQYF. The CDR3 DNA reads TGTGCCAGCAGCGTGGGTCAGGGATATGGCACAGATACGCAGTATTTT.

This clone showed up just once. In DNA, the CDR3 is TGTGCCAGCAGCTACGGACAGGTCCTTGAAAAACTGTTTTTT. This sequence encodes CASSYGQVLEKLFF. The V gene is TRBV13, the J gene TRBJ1-4; 7 nucleotides match TRBD1. The CDR3 is made up of 14 amino acids. CDR1 is PRHDT and CDR2 is FYEKMQ in the germline V gene (reference sequence). After removal of 4 bases from V and 7 bases from J, the junction contained 6 bases not matched to a gene.

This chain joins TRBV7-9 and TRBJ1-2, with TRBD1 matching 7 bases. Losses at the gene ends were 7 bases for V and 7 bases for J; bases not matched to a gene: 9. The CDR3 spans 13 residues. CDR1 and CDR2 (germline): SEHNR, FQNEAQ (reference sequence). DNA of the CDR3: TGTGCCAGCACCCAAAGGGGGCTTGGTGGCTACACCTTC. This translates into CASTQRGLGGYTF.

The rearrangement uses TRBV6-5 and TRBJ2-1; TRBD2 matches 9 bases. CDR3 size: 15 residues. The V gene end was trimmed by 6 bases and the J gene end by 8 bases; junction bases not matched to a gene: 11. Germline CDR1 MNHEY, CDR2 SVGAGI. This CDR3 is CASRLSLTSGDEQFF. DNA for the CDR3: TGTGCCAGCAGGCTTTCTTTGACTAGCGGAGATGAGCAGTTCTTC.

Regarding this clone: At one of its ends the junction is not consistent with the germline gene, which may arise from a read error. The CDR3 DNA sequence: TGTGCCAGCAGTGAAGCCCGACAGGGCGAAAACTTC. Its translation is CASSEARQGENF. This chain uses TRBV6-1 with TRBJ2-7, with 7 bases fitting TRBD1. Germline-derived CDR1 and CDR2 are MNHNS and SASEGT. This CDR3 spans 12 amino acids.

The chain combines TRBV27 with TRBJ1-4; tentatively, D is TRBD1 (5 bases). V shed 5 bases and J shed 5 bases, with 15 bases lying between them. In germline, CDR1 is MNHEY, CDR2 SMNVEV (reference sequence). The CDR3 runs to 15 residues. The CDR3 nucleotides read TGTGCCAGCAGTCCTTTAATGGGGGGGAATGAAAAACTGTTTTTT. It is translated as CASSPLMGGNEKLFF. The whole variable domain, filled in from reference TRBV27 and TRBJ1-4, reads EAQVTQNPRYLITVTGKKLTVTCSQNMNHEYMSWYRQDPGLGLRQIYYSMNVEVTDKGDVPEGYKVSRKEKRNFPLILESPSPNQTSLYFCASSPLMGGNEKLFFGSGTQLSVL.

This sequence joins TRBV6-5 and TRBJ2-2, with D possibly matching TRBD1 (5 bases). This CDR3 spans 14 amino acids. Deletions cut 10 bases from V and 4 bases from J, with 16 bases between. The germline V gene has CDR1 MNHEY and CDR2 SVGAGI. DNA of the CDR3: TGTGCCATCATCCAGGGTCGAGGCACCGGGGAGCTGTTTTTT. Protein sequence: CAIIQGRGTGELFF.